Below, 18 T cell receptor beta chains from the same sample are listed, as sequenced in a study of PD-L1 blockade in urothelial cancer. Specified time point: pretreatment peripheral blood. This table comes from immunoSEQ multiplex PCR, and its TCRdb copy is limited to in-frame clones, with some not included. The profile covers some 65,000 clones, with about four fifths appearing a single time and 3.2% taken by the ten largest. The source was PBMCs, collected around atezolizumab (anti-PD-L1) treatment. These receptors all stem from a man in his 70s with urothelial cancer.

The CDR3 nucleotides read TGTGCCAGCAGTGAACTCGCCTACGAGCAGTACTTC. Its translation: CASSELAYEQYF. V gene TRBV2 combines with J gene TRBJ2-7; D is unclear. The V end lost 2 bases, the J end lost 2 bases, and 4 bases lay between the germline ends. Germline CDR1 and CDR2: SNHLY and FYNNEI. The CDR3 has 12 residues.

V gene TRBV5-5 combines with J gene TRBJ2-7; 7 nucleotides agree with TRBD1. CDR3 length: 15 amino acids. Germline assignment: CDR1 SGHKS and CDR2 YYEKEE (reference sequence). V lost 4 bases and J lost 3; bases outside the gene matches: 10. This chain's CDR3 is CASSQGRDSNYEQYF. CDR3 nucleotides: TGTGCCAGCAGCCAGGGCCGGGACAGCAACTACGAGCAGTACTTC.

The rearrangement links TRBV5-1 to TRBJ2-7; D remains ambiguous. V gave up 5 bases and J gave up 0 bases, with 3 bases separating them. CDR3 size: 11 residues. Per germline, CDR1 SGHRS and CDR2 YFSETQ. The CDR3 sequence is CASRSSYEQYF. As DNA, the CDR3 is TGCGCCAGCAGGAGCTCCTACGAGCAGTACTTC.

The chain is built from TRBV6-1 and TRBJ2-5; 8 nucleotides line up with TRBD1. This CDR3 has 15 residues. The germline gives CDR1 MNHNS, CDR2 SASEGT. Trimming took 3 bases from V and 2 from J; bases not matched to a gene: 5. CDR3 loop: CASSDGDRSQETQYF. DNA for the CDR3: TGTGCCAGCAGTGATGGGGACAGGTCGCAAGAGACCCAGTACTTC.

CDR3 nucleotides: TGTGCCAGCAGTACCCCGACAGAGAACACTGAAGCTTTCTTT. This sequence encodes CASSTPTENTEAFF. The chain is built from TRBV2 and TRBJ1-1, with D tentatively TRBD1 (5 bases). CDR3 length: 14 amino acids. V lost 5 bases to trimming and J lost 1 base, with 11 bases between them. CDR1 is SNHLY, CDR2 FYNNEI, per germline.

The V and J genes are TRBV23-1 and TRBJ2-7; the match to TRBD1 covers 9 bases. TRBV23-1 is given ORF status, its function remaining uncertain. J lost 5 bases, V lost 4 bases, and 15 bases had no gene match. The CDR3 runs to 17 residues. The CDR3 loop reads CASSLRTFGTGRHEQYF. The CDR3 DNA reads TGCGCCAGCAGTCTACGTACCTTCGGGACAGGGAGGCACGAGCAGTACTTC.

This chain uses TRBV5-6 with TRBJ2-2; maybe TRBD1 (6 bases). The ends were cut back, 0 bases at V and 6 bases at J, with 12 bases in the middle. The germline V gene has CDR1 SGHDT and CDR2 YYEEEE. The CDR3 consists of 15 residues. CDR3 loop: CASSLDPTGPGELFF. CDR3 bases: TGTGCCAGCAGCTTGGACCCCACAGGGCCCGGGGAGCTGTTTTTT.

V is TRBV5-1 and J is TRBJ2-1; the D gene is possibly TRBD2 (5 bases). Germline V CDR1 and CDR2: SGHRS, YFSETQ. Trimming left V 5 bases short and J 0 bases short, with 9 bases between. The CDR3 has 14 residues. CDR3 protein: CASRGADSYNEQFF. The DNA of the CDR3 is TGCGCCAGCAGGGGAGCTGACTCCTACAATGAGCAGTTCTTC.

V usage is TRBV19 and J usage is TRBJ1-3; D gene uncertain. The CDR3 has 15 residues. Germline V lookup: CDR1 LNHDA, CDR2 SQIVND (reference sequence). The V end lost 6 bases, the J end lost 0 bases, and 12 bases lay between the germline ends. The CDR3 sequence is CASRVQPSSGNTIYF. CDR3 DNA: TGTGCCAGTAGGGTACAGCCGAGCTCTGGAAACACCATATATTTT.

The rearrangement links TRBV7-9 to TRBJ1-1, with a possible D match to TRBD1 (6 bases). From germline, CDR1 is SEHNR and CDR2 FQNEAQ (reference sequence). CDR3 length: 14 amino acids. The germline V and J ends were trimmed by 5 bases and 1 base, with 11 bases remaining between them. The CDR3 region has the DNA TGTGCCAGCAGCGTCTCGGGACAGAACACTGAAGCTTTCTTT. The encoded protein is CASSVSGQNTEAFF.

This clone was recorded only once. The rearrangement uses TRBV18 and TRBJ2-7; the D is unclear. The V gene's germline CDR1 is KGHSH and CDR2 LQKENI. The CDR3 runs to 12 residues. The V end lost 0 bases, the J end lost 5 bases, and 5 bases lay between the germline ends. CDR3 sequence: CASSPPSHEQYF. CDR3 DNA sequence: TGTGCCAGCTCACCACCGAGTCACGAGCAGTACTTC.

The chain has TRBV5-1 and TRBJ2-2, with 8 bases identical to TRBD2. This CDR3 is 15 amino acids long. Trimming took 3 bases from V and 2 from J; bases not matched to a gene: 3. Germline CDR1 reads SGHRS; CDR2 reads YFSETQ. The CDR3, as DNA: TGCGCCAGCAGCTCACTAGCGGCAAACACCGGGGAGCTGTTTTTT. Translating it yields CASSSLAANTGELFF.

The CDR3 nucleotides read TGTGCCATCAGTGGACAGGGCCACCAAGAGACCCAGTACTTC. It yields the protein CAISGQGHQETQYF. The rearrangement uses TRBV10-3 and TRBJ2-5, with 7 bases fitting TRBD1. Germline loops: CDR1 ENHRY, CDR2 SYGVKD. This CDR3 is built from 14 residues. Trimming took 4 bases from V and 0 from J; bases not matched to a gene: 2.

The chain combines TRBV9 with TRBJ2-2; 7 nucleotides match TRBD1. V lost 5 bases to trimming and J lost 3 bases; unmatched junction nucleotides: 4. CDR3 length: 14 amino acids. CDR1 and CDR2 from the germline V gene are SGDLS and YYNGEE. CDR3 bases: TGTGCCAGCAGGGTCGGGACAGACACCGGGGAGCTGTTTTTT. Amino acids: CASRVGTDTGELFF.

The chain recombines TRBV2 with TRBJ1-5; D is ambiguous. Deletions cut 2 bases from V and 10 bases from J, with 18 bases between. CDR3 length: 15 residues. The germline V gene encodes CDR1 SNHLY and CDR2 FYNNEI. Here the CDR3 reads CASSEPGGYSRPQHF. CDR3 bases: TGTGCCAGCAGTGAACCAGGAGGTTATTCTAGACCCCAGCATTTT.

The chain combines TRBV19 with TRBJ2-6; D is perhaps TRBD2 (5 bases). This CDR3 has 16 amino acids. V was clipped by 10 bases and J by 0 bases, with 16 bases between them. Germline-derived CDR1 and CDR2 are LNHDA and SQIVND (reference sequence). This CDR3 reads CATTPGINSGANVLTF. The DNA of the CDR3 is TGTGCCACCACCCCCGGGATAAACTCTGGGGCCAACGTCCTGACTTTC.

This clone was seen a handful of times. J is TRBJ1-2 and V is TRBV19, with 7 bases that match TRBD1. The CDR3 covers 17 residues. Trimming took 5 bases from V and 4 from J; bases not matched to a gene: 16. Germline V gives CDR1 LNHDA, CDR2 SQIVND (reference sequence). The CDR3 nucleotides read TGTGCCAGTAGTTTCTCATTCTACTCCCGGGACAGCTATGGCTACACCTTC. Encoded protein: CASSFSFYSRDSYGYTF.

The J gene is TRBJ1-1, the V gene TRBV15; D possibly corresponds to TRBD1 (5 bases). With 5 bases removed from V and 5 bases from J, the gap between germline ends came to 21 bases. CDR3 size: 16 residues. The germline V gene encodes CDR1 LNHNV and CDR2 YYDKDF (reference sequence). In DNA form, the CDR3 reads TGTGCCACCAGCCCCCCGGACAAGCTGATCAGGACTGAAGCTTTCTTT. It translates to CATSPPDKLIRTEAFF.